This passage covers 9 T cell receptor beta chains from one sample sequenced in a study of beta chain features in type 1 diabetes. The authors reverse transcribed all of the isolated RNA, so sequencing captured expressed TCRB transcripts. The data were produced by immunoSEQ multiplex PCR, yet TCRdb's version contains in-frame clones alone and is incomplete. Here the sample spans over 150,000 clones, about 13% being singletons. The sequenced material came from central memory CD4+ T cells from blood. The receptors were gathered from a young woman in good health.

This clone occurred a few times. A much larger clone differs by one base, so this may be a read error. The chain links TRBV7-2 to TRBJ1-1, with D perhaps matching TRBD1 (5 bases). Trimming stripped 4 bases from V and 1 base from J, with 7 bases between. Germline V gives CDR1 SGHTA, CDR2 FQGNSA. The CDR3 has 13 amino acids. The CDR3 sequence is CASSSTGNTEAFF. CDR3 nucleotide sequence: TGTGCCAGCAGCTCAACAGGGAACACTGAAGCTTTCTTT.

This clone was detected ten times or more. The chain links TRBV9 to TRBJ1-3; 12 positions match TRBD1. Looked up from germline, CDR1 is SGDLS and CDR2 is YYNGEE. After removal of 3 bases from V and 2 bases from J, the junction contained 3 bases not matched to a gene. The CDR3 contains 16 residues. CDR3 sequence (DNA): TGTGCCAGCAGCGCGGGACAGGGGGCTCCTGGAAACACCATATATTTT. Encoded protein: CASSAGQGAPGNTIYF. Full variable domain (remainder filled in from reference TRBV9 and TRBJ1-3): DSGVTQTPKHLITATGQRVTLRCSPRSGDLSVYWYQQSLDQGLQFLIQYYNGEERAKGNILERFSAQQFPDLHSELNLSSLELGDSALYFCASSAGQGAPGNTIYFGEGSWLTVV.

The chain combines TRBV30 with TRBJ2-3; TRBD2 aligns across 8 bases. This CDR3 is built from 16 residues. V lost 4 bases and J lost 10; bases outside the gene matches: 19. Germline-derived CDR1 and CDR2 are GTSNPN and SVGIG (reference sequence). This CDR3 is CAWIPLASGPQFPQYF. The CDR3 DNA is TGTGCCTGGATCCCCTTGGCTAGCGGGCCTCAATTCCCGCAGTATTTT.

This clone has more than one count but fewer than ten. V and J are TRBV11-3 and TRBJ2-5; a possible D gene is TRBD2 (6 bases). Trimming left V 4 bases short and J 5 bases short, with 11 bases between. The CDR3 has 13 amino acids. CDR1 SGHNT and CDR2 YENEEA come from the germline V gene. This chain's CDR3 is CASSSGLWETQYF. The CDR3 DNA is TGTGCCAGCAGCTCGGGACTTTGGGAGACCCAGTACTTC.

This clone was counted only a few times. This chain links TRBV6-5 with TRBJ2-7; 8 bases line up with TRBD1. V lost 7 bases, J lost 2 bases, and 4 bases stayed unmatched. Germline CDR1 is MNHEY and CDR2 is SVGAGI. This CDR3 contains 13 residues. The CDR3 is CASNEGQAYEQYF. In nucleotides, the CDR3 is TGTGCCAGCAACGAGGGACAGGCCTACGAGCAGTACTTC.

The table lists this clone with a few counts. The chain has TRBV4-3 and TRBJ2-2; no firm D call. The germline gives CDR1 LGHNA, CDR2 YSLEER. The V end lost 4 bases, the J end lost 5 bases, and 11 bases lay between the germline ends. The CDR3 consists of 14 residues. The CDR3 spells CASSPELRTGELFF. As DNA, the CDR3 is TGCGCCAGCAGCCCTGAATTACGGACCGGGGAGCTGTTTTTT.

The CDR3 coding sequence is TGTGCCAGCAGCTTAGGGGCCCGCACAGATACGCAGTATTTT. This codes for CASSLGARTDTQYF. The chain is built from TRBV11-2 and TRBJ2-3; D is unresolved. V lost 1 base to trimming and J lost 1 base, with 6 bases between them. Germline V gene lookup returns CDR1 SGHAT and CDR2 FQNNGV. This CDR3 has 14 residues.

There are a few counts of this clone. This sequence joins TRBV28 and TRBJ1-4; maybe TRBD1 (5 bases). CDR1 and CDR2 from the germline V gene are MDHEN and SYDVKM. Trimming left V 8 bases short and J 7 bases short, with 20 bases between. This CDR3 region has 15 residues. CDR3 DNA sequence: TGTGCCAGCGCCACTTCCCAGGGAGGGAGTGAAAAACTGTTTTTT. Translation gives CASATSQGGSEKLFF.

V gene TRBV30 combines with J gene TRBJ1-4; TRBD1 matches 7 bases. The CDR3 has 15 amino acids. Germline CDR1 GTSNPN, CDR2 SVGIG (reference sequence). V shed 1 base and J 8 bases; nucleotides not matched to a gene: 10. CDR3 residues: CAWSEGAGVSEKLFF. In DNA, the CDR3 is TGTGCCTGGAGTGAGGGGGCGGGCGTCTCCGAAAAACTGTTTTTT.